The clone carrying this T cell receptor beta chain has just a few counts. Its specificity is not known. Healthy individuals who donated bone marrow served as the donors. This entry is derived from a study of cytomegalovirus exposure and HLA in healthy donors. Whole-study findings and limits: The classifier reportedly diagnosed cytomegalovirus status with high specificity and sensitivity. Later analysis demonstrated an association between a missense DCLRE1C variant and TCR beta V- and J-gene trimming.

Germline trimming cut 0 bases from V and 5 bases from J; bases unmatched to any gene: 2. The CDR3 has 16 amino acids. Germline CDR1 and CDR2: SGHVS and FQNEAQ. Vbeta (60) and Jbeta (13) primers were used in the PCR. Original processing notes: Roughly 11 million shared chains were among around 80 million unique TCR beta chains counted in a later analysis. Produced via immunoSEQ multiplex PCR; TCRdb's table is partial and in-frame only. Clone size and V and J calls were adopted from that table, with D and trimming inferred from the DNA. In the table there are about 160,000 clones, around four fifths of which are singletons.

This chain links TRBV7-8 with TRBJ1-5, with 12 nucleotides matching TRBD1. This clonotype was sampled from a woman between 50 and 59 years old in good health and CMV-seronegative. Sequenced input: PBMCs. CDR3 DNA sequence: TGTGCCAGCAGCTTAGCCCGGGACAGGGGGCATCAGCCCCAGCATTTT. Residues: CASSLARDRGHQPQHF.